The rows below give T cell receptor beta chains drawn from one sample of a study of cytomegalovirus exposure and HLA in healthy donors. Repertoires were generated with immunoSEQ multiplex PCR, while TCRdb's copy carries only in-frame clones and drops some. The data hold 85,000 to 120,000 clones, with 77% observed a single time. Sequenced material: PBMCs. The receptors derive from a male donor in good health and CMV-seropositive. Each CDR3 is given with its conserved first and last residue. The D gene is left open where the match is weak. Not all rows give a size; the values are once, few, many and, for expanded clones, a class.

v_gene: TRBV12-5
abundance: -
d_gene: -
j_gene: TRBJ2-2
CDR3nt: TGTGCTAGTGGTTGGGGGACGGCGGGAACCGGGGAGCTGTTTTTT
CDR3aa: CASGWGTAGTGELFF

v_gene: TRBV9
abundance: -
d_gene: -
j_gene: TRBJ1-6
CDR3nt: TGTGCCAGCAGCGCTGGGACACGAAGGTCACCCCTCCACTTT
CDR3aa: CASSAGTRRSPLHF

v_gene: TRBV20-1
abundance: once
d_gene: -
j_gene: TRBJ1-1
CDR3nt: TGCAGTGCTAGAGAAGCAAGTGAAGCTTTCTTT
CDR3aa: CSAREASEAFF

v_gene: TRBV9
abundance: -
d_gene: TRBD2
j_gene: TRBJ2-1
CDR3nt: TGTGCCAGCAGCATCACTAGCGGGGCGAACAATGAGCAGTTCTTC
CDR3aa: CASSITSGANNEQFF

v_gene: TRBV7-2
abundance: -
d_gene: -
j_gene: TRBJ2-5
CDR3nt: TGTGCCAGCAGCTTAAGGTTCGTCGGAGGGACCCAGTACTTC
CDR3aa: CASSLRFVGGTQYF

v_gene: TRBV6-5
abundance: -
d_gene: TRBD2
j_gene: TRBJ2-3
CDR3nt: TGTGCCAGCACTAGCGGGTCCTTCACAGATACGCAGTATTTT
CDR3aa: CASTSGSFTDTQYF

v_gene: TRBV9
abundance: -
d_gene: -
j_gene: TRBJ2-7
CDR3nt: TGTGCCAGCAGCGGAACAGGGCCCTACGAGCAGTACTTC
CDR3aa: CASSGTGPYEQYF

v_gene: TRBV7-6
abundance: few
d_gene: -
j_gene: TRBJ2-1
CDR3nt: TGTGCCAGCAGCTTCTCCGCTAACAATGAGCAGTTCTTC
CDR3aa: CASSFSANNEQFF

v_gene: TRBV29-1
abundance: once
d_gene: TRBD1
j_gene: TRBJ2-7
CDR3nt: TGCAGCGTTGGACAGGGCGAGGGGATCCGGGGCTACGAGCAGTACTTC
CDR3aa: CSVGQGEGIRGYEQYF

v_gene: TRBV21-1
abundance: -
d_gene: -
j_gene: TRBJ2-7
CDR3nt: TGTGCCAGCAGCAAACTCCGGGAGGGCCCCTACGAGCAGTACTTC
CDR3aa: CASSKLREGPYEQYF

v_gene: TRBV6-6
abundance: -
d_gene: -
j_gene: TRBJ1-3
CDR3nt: TGTGCCAGCAGTCGCCCCCGGAACACCATATATTTT
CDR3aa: CASSRPRNTIYF

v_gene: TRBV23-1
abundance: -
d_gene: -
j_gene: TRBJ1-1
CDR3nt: TGCGCCAGCAGTCAATCGGGGCAGGGCCTGATGAACACTGAAGCTTTCTTT
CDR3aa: CASSQSGQGLMNTEAFF

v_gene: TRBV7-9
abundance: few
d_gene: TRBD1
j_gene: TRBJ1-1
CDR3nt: TGTGCCAGCAGCTCGTCCACAGGGGGCCCAAACACTGAAGCTTTCTTT
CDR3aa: CASSSSTGGPNTEAFF

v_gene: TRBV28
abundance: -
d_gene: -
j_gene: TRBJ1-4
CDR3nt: TGTGCCTCCGAGGGGGGGATAGATGAAAAACTGTTTTTT
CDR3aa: CASEGGIDEKLFF

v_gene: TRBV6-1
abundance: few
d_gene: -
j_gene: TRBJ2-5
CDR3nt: TGTGCCACCTCACTCTTGCGGGAGACCCAGTACTTC
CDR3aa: CATSLLRETQYF

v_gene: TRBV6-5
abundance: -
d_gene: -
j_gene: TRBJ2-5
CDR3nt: TGTGCCAGCATCTCACCCGGGGGATCGGAGACCCAGTACTTC
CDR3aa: CASISPGGSETQYF

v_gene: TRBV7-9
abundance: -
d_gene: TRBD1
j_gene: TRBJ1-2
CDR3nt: TGTGCCAGCAGCCTGTCGACAGGGGGCCCTTCCTATGGCTACACCTTC
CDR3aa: CASSLSTGGPSYGYTF

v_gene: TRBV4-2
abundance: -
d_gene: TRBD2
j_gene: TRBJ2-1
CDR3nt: TGTGCCAGCAGCCACTATGCCCCTACTAGCGGTATATACAATGAGCAGTTCTTC
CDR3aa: CASSHYAPTSGIYNEQFF

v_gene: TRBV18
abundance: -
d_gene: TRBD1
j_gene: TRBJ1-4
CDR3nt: TGTGCCAGCTCGCCGGGACAGTCCATACTTGAAAAACTGTTTTTT
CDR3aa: CASSPGQSILEKLFF

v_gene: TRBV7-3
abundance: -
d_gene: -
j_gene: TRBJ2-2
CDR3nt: TGTGCCAGCAGCCCCGGCCGACTCCAGAACACCGGGGAGCTGTTTTTT
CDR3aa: CASSPGRLQNTGELFF

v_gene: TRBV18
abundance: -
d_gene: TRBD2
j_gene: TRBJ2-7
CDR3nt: TGTGCCAGCTCACTAGCGGGCCACTACGAGCAGTACTTC
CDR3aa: CASSLAGHYEQYF

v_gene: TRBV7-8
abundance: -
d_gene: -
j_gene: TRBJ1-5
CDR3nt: TGTGCCAGCAGCCAAGGACAGAATTGGAATCAGCCCCAGCATTTT
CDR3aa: CASSQGQNWNQPQHF

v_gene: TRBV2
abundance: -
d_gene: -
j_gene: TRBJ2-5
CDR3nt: TGTGCCAGCAGTAGAGCGGGCCGGCAGCAAGAGACCCAGTACTTC
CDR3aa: CASSRAGRQQETQYF

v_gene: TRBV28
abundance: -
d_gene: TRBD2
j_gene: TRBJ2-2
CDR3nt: TGTGCCAGCAGTTCCCTAACTATATTTTTGACTAGCGGGAACACCGGGGAGCTGTTTTTT
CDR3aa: CASSSLTIFLTSGNTGELFF

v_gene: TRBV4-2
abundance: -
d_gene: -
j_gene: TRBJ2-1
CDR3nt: TGTGCCAGCAGCCAAGAGTCCCCATCCGGCGCGGGGAACAATGAGCAGTTCTTC
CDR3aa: CASSQESPSGAGNNEQFF

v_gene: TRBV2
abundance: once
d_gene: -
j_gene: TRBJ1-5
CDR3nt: TGTGCCAGCAGTGGACAGTCCGTAAGCAATCAGCCCCAGCATTTT
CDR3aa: CASSGQSVSNQPQHF

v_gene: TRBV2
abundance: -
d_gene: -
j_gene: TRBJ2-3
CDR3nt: TGTGCCAGCAGCCCAGTGACAGATACGCAGTATTTT
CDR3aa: CASSPVTDTQYF

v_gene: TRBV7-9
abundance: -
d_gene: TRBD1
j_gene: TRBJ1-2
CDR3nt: TGTGCCAGCAGCGAAGGACAGGGGGCGCGTGGCTACACCTTC
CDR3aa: CASSEGQGARGYTF

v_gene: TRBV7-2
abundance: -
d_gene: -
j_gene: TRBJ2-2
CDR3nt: TGTGCCAGCAGCCTATCAGGGGATGAAACCGGGGAGCTGTTTTTT
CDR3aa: CASSLSGDETGELFF

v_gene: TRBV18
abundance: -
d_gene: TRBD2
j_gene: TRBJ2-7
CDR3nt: TGTGCCAGCTCGCCGGGACTAGCGGGAGTGTACGAGCAGTACTTC
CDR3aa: CASSPGLAGVYEQYF

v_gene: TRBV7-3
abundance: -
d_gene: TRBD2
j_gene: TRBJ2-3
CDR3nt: TGTGCCAGCAGCTCTCTAGCGGGAGGGGGTACAGATACGCAGTATTTT
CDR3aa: CASSSLAGGGTDTQYF

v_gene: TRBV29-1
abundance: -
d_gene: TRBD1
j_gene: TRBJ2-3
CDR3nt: TGCAGCGCAGGGGGTTCGTTAGATACGCAGTATTTT
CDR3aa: CSAGGSLDTQYF

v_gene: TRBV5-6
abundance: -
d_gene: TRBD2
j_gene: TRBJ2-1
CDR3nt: TGTGCCAGCAGCTTTCGCGGGAGGTCTTACAATGAGCAGTTCTTC
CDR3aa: CASSFRGRSYNEQFF

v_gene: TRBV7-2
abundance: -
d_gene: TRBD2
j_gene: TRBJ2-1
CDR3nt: TGTGCCAGCAGCTTACGATTGGCGGGAGGCGAGTTCTTC
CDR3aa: CASSLRLAGGEFF

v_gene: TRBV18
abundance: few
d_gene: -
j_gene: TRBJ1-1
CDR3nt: TGTGCCAGCTCCCCAAGGTCAGGGCTCACTGAAGCTTTCTTT
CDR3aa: CASSPRSGLTEAFF

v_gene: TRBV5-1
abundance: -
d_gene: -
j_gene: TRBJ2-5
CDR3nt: TGCGCCAGCAGCTTGCAGGGCTTCCAAGAGACCCAGTACTTC
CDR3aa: CASSLQGFQETQYF

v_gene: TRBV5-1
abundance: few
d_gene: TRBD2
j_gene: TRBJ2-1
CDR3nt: TGCGCCAGCAGCTTCGGACTAGCGGGAGAGCAGTTCTTC
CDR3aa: CASSFGLAGEQFF

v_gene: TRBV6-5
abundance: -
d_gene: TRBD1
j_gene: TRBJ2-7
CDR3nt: TGTGCCAGCAGAACCCAGGGGGTCGGCTACGAGCAGTACTTC
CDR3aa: CASRTQGVGYEQYF

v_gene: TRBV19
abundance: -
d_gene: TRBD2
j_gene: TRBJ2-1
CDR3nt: TGTGCCAGTAGCCTGCTGCCTAGCGGGAGTATCGTTGAGCAGTTCTTC
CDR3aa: CASSLLPSGSIVEQFF

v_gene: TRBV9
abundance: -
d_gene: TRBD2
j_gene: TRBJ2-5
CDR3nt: TGTGCCAGCAGCCGGACTAGCGGGAGACGGGAGACCCAGTACTTC
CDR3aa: CASSRTSGRRETQYF

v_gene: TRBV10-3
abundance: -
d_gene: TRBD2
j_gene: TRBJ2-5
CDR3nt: TGTGCCATCTCATCCGGGACTAGCGGGATTCAAGAGACCCAGTACTTC
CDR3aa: CAISSGTSGIQETQYF

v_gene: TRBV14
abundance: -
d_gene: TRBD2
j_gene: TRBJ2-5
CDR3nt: TGTGCCAGCAGCCAAGATTGGGGAGGCGGGAGAAGAGAGACCCAGTACTTC
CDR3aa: CASSQDWGGGRRETQYF

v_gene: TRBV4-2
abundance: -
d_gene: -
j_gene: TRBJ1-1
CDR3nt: TGTGCCAGCAGCCAAGATCTTAAGACAGCCAACACTGAAGCTTTCTTT
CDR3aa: CASSQDLKTANTEAFF

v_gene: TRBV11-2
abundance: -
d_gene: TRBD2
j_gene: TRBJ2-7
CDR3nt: TGTGCCAGCAGCCCCGGGGGAGCGGGATCCTACGAGCAGTACTTC
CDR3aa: CASSPGGAGSYEQYF

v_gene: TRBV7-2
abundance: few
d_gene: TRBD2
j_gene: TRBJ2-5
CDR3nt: TGTGCCAGCGCCCCGACTAGCGGTCAAGAGACCCAGTACTTC
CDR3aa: CASAPTSGQETQYF

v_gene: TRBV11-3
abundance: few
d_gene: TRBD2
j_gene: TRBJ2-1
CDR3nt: TGTGCCAGCAGCTTACCGGGACTAGCGGGAAACACCTACAATGAGCAGTTCTTC
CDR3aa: CASSLPGLAGNTYNEQFF